The clone carrying this T cell receptor (beta chain) has only a few counts. What it recognizes is unknown. The time point was: pre-sensitization, week 0. Regarding treatment: therapeutic diphenylcyclopropenone sensitization with weekly scalp DPC. This CDR3 is 12 amino acids long. CDR1 is SGHTA, CDR2 FQGNSA, per germline. The V gene lost 5 bases and the J gene lost 7 bases, with 12 bases spanning the gap. TCRdb processed the RACE reads anew with MiXCR; each CDR3 protein has one entry. In the table there are about 300,000 distinct CDR3 sequences, around 5.5% of which are singletons. The sample belongs to a study of human T cells and chemical hapten exposure. The study's findings and limits: Versus controls, expanded TCRs had significantly more large CDR3 similarity clusters.

V gene TRBV7-2 combines with J gene TRBJ2-7; possible D gene TRBD1, 6 bases. This material consisted of whole blood, taken in connection with sensitization to the hapten diphenylcyclopropenone (DPC). The origin of this receptor is a woman in her late teens or twenties with alopecia areata. Some clones in this sample may be carry-over from other donors' samples. CDR3 nucleotides: TGTGCCAGCAGCCCAGGGGCCTGGGAGCAGTACTTC. It codes for CASSPGAWEQYF.